A single sample is the source of the 29 T cell receptor beta chains below, sequenced in a study of OX40 agonist ivuxolimab in advanced cancers. Libraries were made using the immunoSEQ multiplex PCR assay. TCRdb holds this immuneACCESS table with in-frame rearrangements only. Some clones are missing; in checked studies, unresolved V genes explain under half, and the rest has no known cause. Across this sample there are about 110,000 clones, with 75% to 95% seen only once. 0.66% of the sample is held by the ten biggest clonotypes. Sequencing used CD4+ or CD8+ T cells sorted from blood, obtained in a trial of the OX40 agonist ivuxolimab. Every receptor here comes from an adult with an advanced solid tumor such as melanoma, head and neck, liver or kidney cancer.

This sequence joins TRBV2 and TRBJ1-4; D gene unclear. CDR1 and CDR2 (germline): SNHLY, FYNNEI. CDR3 length: 12 residues. Trimming took 2 bases from V and 9 from J, leaving 7 bases between them. As DNA, the CDR3 is TGTGCCAGCAGTGAAAACGAGAAAAAACTGTTTTTT. Translated, it gives CASSENEKKLFF.

The chain recombines TRBV7-9 with TRBJ2-5; 11 nucleotides line up with TRBD2. This CDR3 has 15 residues. V lost 2 bases and J lost 5; bases outside the gene matches: 4. Germline V gene sequence: CDR1 SEHNR, CDR2 FQNEAQ (reference sequence). DNA of the CDR3: TGTGCCAGCAGCTTACTAGCGGGAGGAGGGGAGACCCAGTACTTC. It codes for CASSLLAGGGETQYF.

As to this clone: The sample carries other DNA sequences with the same CDR3. The gene calls are TRBV30 and TRBJ1-1, with a tentative D call TRBD1 (6 bases). With 0 bases removed from V and 4 bases from J, the gap between germline ends came to 9 bases. The CDR3 runs to 13 residues. Germline V gene lookup returns CDR1 GTSNPN and CDR2 SVGIG (reference sequence). CDR3 DNA sequence: TGTGCCTGGAGTGTAAGGGGGGGCACTGAAGCTTTCTTT. Translated: CAWSVRGGTEAFF.

Remarks on this clone: One end of the junction fails to match germline, which may point to a read error. This sequence joins TRBV7-7 and TRBJ2-7, with D possibly being TRBD2 (5 bases). Per germline, CDR1 SSHAT and CDR2 FNYEAQ (reference sequence). The CDR3 loop spans 13 amino acids. In DNA form, the CDR3 reads TGTGCTAGCAGCTTAGCGCTGGGCTACGAGCAGTACTTC. Translating it yields CASSLALGYEQYF.

The chain links TRBV11-3 to TRBJ2-7; 7 bases map to TRBD2. Trimming removed 4 bases from V and 3 bases from J; junction bases left unmatched: 9. The germline CDR1 and CDR2 sequences are SGHNT and YENEEA. CDR3 length: 15 amino acids. The CDR3 loop is CASSSSGDPNYEQYF. DNA for the CDR3: TGTGCCAGCAGCTCGAGCGGGGACCCTAACTACGAGCAGTACTTC.

This chain links TRBV27 with TRBJ2-1, with 11 bases fitting TRBD1. J was trimmed by 7 bases and V by 4 bases; bases with no gene match: 9. Germline V gives CDR1 MNHEY, CDR2 SMNVEV (reference sequence). There are 16 residues in the CDR3. The CDR3 bases are TGTGCCAGCAGTTCACCGGGACAGGGGGTCGGGAATGAGCAGTTCTTC. Amino acid sequence: CASSSPGQGVGNEQFF.

A single count supports this clone. This rearrangement joins TRBV27 to TRBJ1-1; D possibly corresponds to TRBD1 (5 bases). The CDR3 is made up of 13 amino acids. Looked up from germline, CDR1 is MNHEY and CDR2 is SMNVEV (reference sequence). With 6 bases removed from V and 10 bases from J, the gap between germline ends came to 18 bases. The CDR3 DNA sequence: TGTGCCAGCAGAATAACCGGTACAGGCCTAGCTTTCTTT. Translated, it gives CASRITGTGLAFF.

The genes are TRBV6-6 and TRBJ1-2; D uncertain. Germline V gene sequence: CDR1 MNHNY, CDR2 SVGAGI (reference sequence). This CDR3 is built from 13 residues. The V and J ends lost 6 bases and 1 base respectively, with 9 bases between them. In nucleotides, the CDR3 is TGTGCCAGCAGACCAACAATTAACTATGGCTACACCTTC. As protein: CASRPTINYGYTF.

The chain uses TRBV5-1 and TRBJ2-5, with 8 bases that match TRBD2. The V gene end was trimmed by 5 bases and the J gene end by 5 bases; junction bases not matched to a gene: 11. The CDR3 sequence is 15 residues long. The germline CDR1 and CDR2 sequences are SGHRS and YFSETQ. CDR3: CASRRAGLVGETQYF. The CDR3 bases are TGCGCCAGCAGGCGTGCGGGACTAGTAGGGGAGACCCAGTACTTC.

The V call is TRBV11-2, the J call TRBJ2-2; the match to TRBD1 covers 7 bases. Losses at the gene ends were 6 bases for V and 7 bases for J; bases not matched to a gene: 8. CDR3 size: 14 residues. CDR1 is SGHAT and CDR2 is FQNNGV in the germline V gene. CDR3 sequence reads: CASSKGQWFGELFF. The DNA for the CDR3 is TGTGCCAGCAGTAAGGGACAGTGGTTCGGGGAGCTGTTTTTT.

This chain uses TRBV6-1 with TRBJ2-3; TRBD1 matches at 8 bases. The CDR3 contains 14 residues. V was pared by 6 bases and J by 2 bases, with 4 bases of the junction left unmatched. Looked up from germline, CDR1 is MNHNS and CDR2 is SASEGT. The CDR3 sequence is CASSDRGPTDTQYF. The CDR3 DNA follows: TGTGCCAGCAGCGACAGGGGACCCACAGATACGCAGTATTTT.

The gene calls are TRBV10-3 and TRBJ1-5; 8 bases line up with TRBD1. V lost 2 bases, J lost 7 bases, and 7 bases stayed unmatched. CDR1 and CDR2 from the germline V gene are ENHRY and SYGVKD. The CDR3 sequence is 15 residues long. CDR3 sequence: CAISELQGVEQPQHF. CDR3 DNA: TGTGCCATCAGTGAGCTACAGGGGGTAGAACAGCCCCAGCATTTT.

This clone occurred once. The V and J genes are TRBV7-9 and TRBJ1-1, with D unresolved. CDR1 and CDR2 (germline): SEHNR, FQNEAQ (reference sequence). The germline V and J ends were trimmed by 4 bases and 0 bases, with 15 bases remaining between them. The CDR3 totals 16 residues. In nucleotides, the CDR3 is TGTGCCAGCAGCTCCCAAGGGAGACAAATGAACACTGAAGCTTTCTTT. Translated, it gives CASSSQGRQMNTEAFF.

The gene calls are TRBV21-1 and TRBJ2-5; the D call TRBD2 from the table was never checked on the DNA. TRBV21-1 has pseudogene status. The CDR3 loop spans 15 amino acids. CDR3 sequence reads: CASSKRGGEQETQYF. CDR3 DNA: TGTGCCAGCAGCAAAAGGGGCGGGGAGCAAGAGACCCAGTACTTC.

This chain links TRBV29-1 with TRBJ2-1; 11 nucleotides match TRBD2. The CDR3 runs to 15 residues. The trim removed 4 bases at V and 4 bases at J, leaving 6 bases unmatched. Germline V gene data show CDR1 as SQVTM and CDR2 as ANQGSEA. CDR3: CSVAGGTSGYNEQFF. CDR3 sequence (DNA): TGCAGCGTTGCCGGAGGGACTAGCGGTTACAATGAGCAGTTCTTC.

This clone showed up just once. The J gene is TRBJ1-1, the V gene TRBV30; no clear D. The length of the CDR3 is 13 residues. V was trimmed by 5 bases and J by 0 bases, leaving 10 bases between them. Germline V gene sequence: CDR1 GTSNPN, CDR2 SVGIG (reference sequence). CDR3 DNA: TGTGCCTGGGAACGGAGAATGAACACTGAAGCTTTCTTT. Encoded protein: CAWERRMNTEAFF.

The V call is TRBV7-9, the J call TRBJ2-2, with D perhaps TRBD2 (6 bases). CDR3 length equals 16 residues. The V end lost 5 bases, the J end lost 0 bases, and 13 bases lay between the germline ends. CDR1 SEHNR and CDR2 FQNEAQ come from the germline V gene (reference sequence). CDR3 nucleotides: TGTGCCAGCAGCCCAGTGGGGGGTTCGAACACCGGGGAGCTGTTTTTT. Residues: CASSPVGGSNTGELFF.

The CDR3 DNA reads as TGTGCCAGCAGCGTTACGGGACTAGTGAGCGGAGATGAGCAGTTCTTC. This encodes CASSVTGLVSGDEQFF. This chain links TRBV9 with TRBJ2-1; 8 bases map to TRBD2. CDR3 size: 16 residues. Germline trimming cut 2 bases from V and 8 bases from J; bases unmatched to any gene: 12. Germline-derived CDR1 and CDR2 are SGDLS and YYNGEE.

The sample holds a few counts of this clone. The chain links TRBV6-1 to TRBJ1-2; the match to TRBD1 covers 7 bases. This CDR3 is built from 16 residues. Germline loops: CDR1 MNHNS, CDR2 SASEGT. V gave up 0 bases and J gave up 1 base; unmatched junction bases: 5. The CDR3, as DNA: TGTGCCAGCAGTGAAGCGCTTCAGGGGGTTAACTATGGCTACACCTTC. Its protein is CASSEALQGVNYGYTF.

The rearrangement links TRBV5-6 to TRBJ1-4; 8 positions match TRBD1. The length of the CDR3 is 15 residues. V shed 5 bases and J 0 bases; nucleotides not matched to a gene: 3. The V gene's germline CDR1 is SGHDT and CDR2 YYEEEE. CDR3 sequence (DNA): TGTGCCAGCAGTTTGACAGGGGCAACTAATGAAAAACTGTTTTTT. It translates to CASSLTGATNEKLFF.

This chain connects TRBV7-9 to TRBJ1-2; D perhaps matches TRBD1 (5 bases). The germline V gene encodes CDR1 SEHNR and CDR2 FQNEAQ (reference sequence). CDR3 length: 13 amino acids. V was clipped by 5 bases and J by 4 bases, with 11 bases between them. CDR3 region: CASSRQTSYGYTF. CDR3 nucleotide sequence: TGTGCCAGCAGCCGACAGACTAGCTATGGCTACACCTTC.

This chain joins TRBV10-1 and TRBJ2-7; no clear D. Trimming left V 3 bases short and J 5 bases short, with 5 bases between. The germline gives CDR1 WNHNN, CDR2 SYGVQD (reference sequence). This CDR3 is built from 11 residues. Here the CDR3 reads CASSDLDEQYF. For the CDR3, the DNA is TGCGCCAGCAGTGATCTAGACGAGCAGTACTTC.

The rearrangement uses TRBV6-5 and TRBJ1-2; 9 nucleotides line up with TRBD1. V trimming: 2 bases; J trimming: 5 bases; junction bases outside the gene matches: 6. The CDR3 consists of 15 residues. Germline loops: CDR1 MNHEY, CDR2 SVGAGI. Here the CDR3 reads CASSYQQGARYGYTF. CDR3 DNA sequence: TGTGCCAGCAGTTACCAACAGGGGGCGCGATATGGCTACACCTTC.

This chain joins TRBV7-9 and TRBJ1-2; TRBD1 is a possible D gene (5 bases). Germline lookup yields CDR1 SEHNR and CDR2 FQNEAQ (reference sequence). V was shortened by 7 bases and J by 5 bases, with 11 bases between the two germline ends. There are 12 residues in the CDR3. CDR3 in amino acids: CASTRAGYGYTF. The CDR3 coding sequence is TGTGCCAGCACTAGGGCAGGGTATGGCTACACCTTC. Full variable domain (outside the CDR3, taken from reference TRBV7-9 and TRBJ1-2): DTGVSQNPRHKITKRGQNVTFRCDPISEHNRLYWYRQTLGQGPEFLTYFQNEAQLEKSRLLSDRFSAERPKGSFSTLEIQRTEQGDSAMYLCASTRAGYGYTFGSGTRLTVV.

In its sample, this clone was seen a few times. The chain employs TRBV30 and TRBJ1-4, with D possibly matching TRBD1 (6 bases). The V gene's germline CDR1 is GTSNPN and CDR2 SVGIG (reference sequence). This CDR3 region has 14 residues. Trimming took 2 bases from V and 7 from J, leaving 14 bases between them. The chain's CDR3 is CAWSLGGGFEKLFF. The CDR3 DNA follows: TGTGCCTGGAGTCTGGGGGGCGGGTTTGAAAAACTGTTTTTT.

J is TRBJ2-7 and V is TRBV5-8; no definite D call. In germline, CDR1 is SGHTS, CDR2 YDEGEE. V lost 1 base, J lost 5 bases, and 19 bases lay in between. The CDR3 spans 16 residues. CDR3 region: CASSLFLAVGRDEQYF. For the CDR3, the DNA is TGTGCCAGCAGCTTGTTCTTGGCAGTTGGAAGGGACGAGCAGTACTTC.

The chain recombines TRBV29-1 with TRBJ1-1; D ambiguous. This CDR3 has 12 amino acids. In germline, CDR1 is SQVTM, CDR2 ANQGSEA. Trimming pared 6 bases from V and 0 bases from J, leaving 8 bases between. The CDR3 is CSVGGLNTEAFF. Here the CDR3 DNA reads TGCAGCGTGGGTGGACTGAACACTGAAGCTTTCTTT.

This clone was observed once. The chain recombines TRBV5-8 with TRBJ1-5; D may be TRBD1 (5 bases). The germline V gene encodes CDR1 SGHTS and CDR2 YDEGEE. The CDR3 consists of 15 residues. The V end was cut by 3 bases, the J end by 3 bases, with 13 bases between. This CDR3 reads CASSWVGTANQPQHF. The CDR3 DNA sequence: TGTGCCAGCAGCTGGGTGGGGACGGCCAATCAGCCCCAGCATTTT.

The rearrangement links TRBV29-1 to TRBJ1-2, with D unresolved. Germline assignment: CDR1 SQVTM and CDR2 ANQGSEA. V was cut by 3 bases and J by 7 bases, with 15 bases left in between. The CDR3 contains 13 residues. CDR3 DNA sequence: TGCAGCGTTGATGGGCAGAATTGGGCTGGCTACACCTTC. The encoded protein is CSVDGQNWAGYTF.